The sequence of this TCR beta chain was determined in a study of blood T cells in healthy people across ages. The second PCR ran roughly 6 to 11 cycles with a sample-barcoded 5' primer and J-beta primers. One entry per CDR3 protein, called by TCRdb with MiXCR from the 5' RACE reads. The sample records about 1.7 million distinct CDR3 sequences, 28% being singletons. Only a few counts were recorded for this clonotype. This CDR3 is 16 amino acids long. Germline lookup yields CDR1 MNHEY and CDR2 SVGAGI. Trimming cost V 2 bases and J 7 bases, with 15 bases left between them. The V gene is TRBV6-5, the J gene TRBJ1-6, with D maybe TRBD1 (6 bases). The sequence was obtained from a woman under 40 in good health. What was sequenced was blood. CDR3 amino acids: CASSYDETGKNSPLHF. The CDR3 DNA reads TGTGCCAGCAGTTACGACGAAACAGGGAAGAATTCACCCCTCCACTTT.